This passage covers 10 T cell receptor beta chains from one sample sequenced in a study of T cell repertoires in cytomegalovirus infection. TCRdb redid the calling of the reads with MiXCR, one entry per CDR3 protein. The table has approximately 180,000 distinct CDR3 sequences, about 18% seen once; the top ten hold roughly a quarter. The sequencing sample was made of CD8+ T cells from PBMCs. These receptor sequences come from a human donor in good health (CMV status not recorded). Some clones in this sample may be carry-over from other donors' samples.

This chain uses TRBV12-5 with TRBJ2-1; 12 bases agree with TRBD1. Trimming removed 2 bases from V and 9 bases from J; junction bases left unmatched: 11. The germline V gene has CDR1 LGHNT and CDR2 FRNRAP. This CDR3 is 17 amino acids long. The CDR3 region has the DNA TGTGCTAGTGGTTTGCCCGGGACAGGGGGCGTTTATGGTGAGCAGTTCTTC. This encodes CASGLPGTGGVYGEQFF. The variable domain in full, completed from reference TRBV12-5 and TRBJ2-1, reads DARVTQTPRHKVTEMGQEVTMRCQPILGHNTVFWYRQTMMQGLELLAYFRNRAPLDDSGMPKDRFSAEMPDATLATLKIQPSEPRDSAVYFCASGLPGTGGVYGEQFFGPGTRLTVL.

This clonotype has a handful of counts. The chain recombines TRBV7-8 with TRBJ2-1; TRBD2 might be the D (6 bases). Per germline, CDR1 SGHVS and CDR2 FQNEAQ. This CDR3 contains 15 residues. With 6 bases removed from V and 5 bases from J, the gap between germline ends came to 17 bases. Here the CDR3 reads CASRIRDSSHNEQFF. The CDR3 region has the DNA TGTGCCAGCAGGATCCGGGACTCCAGCCACAATGAGCAGTTCTTC.

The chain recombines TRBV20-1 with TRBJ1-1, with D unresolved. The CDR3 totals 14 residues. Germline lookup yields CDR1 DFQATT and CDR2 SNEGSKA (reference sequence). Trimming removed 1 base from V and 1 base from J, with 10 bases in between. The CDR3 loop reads CSARAQVGNTEAFF. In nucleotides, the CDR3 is TGCAGTGCTAGAGCCCAGGTCGGGAACACTGAAGCTTTCTTT.

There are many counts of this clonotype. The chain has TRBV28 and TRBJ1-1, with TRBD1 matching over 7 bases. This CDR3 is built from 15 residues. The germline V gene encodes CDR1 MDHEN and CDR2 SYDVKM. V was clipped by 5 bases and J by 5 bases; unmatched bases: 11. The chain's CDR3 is CASSLAATGLTEAFF. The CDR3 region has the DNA TGTGCCAGCAGTCTGGCCGCGACAGGGTTAACTGAAGCTTTCTTT.

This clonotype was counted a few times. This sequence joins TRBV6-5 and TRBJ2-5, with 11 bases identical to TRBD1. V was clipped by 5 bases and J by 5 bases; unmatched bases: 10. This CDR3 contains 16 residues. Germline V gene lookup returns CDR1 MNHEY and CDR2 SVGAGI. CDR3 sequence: CASSLGQGEGLETQYF. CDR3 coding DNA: TGTGCCAGCAGTCTGGGACAGGGGGAAGGACTGGAGACCCAGTACTTC.

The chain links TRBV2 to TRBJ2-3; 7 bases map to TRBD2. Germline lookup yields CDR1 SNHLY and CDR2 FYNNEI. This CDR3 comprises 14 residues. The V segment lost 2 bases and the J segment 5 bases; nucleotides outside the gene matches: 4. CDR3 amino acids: CASSEMASGDTQYF. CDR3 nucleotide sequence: TGTGCCAGCAGTGAAATGGCTAGCGGAGATACGCAGTATTTT.

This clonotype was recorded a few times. The CDR3 DNA follows: TGTGCCAGCAGTTTGGTGGGACAGGGGCTGAACACTGAAGCTTTCTTT. It is translated as CASSLVGQGLNTEAFF. The chain uses TRBV28 and TRBJ1-1; 10 nucleotides agree with TRBD1. Germline V lookup: CDR1 MDHEN, CDR2 SYDVKM. The CDR3 runs 16 residues. V dropped 3 bases and J dropped 0; count of bases not matched to a gene: 4.

In DNA, the CDR3 is TGTGCCAGCAGTGCGGACGAAGGGGCGAGTGAAAAACTGTTTTTT. Protein sequence: CASSADEGASEKLFF. The V call is TRBV6-6, the J call TRBJ1-4, with D possibly being TRBD1 (5 bases). The V gene's germline CDR1 is MNHNY and CDR2 SVGAGI (reference sequence). CDR3 length: 15 residues. V lost 5 bases, J lost 7 bases, and 17 bases lay in between.

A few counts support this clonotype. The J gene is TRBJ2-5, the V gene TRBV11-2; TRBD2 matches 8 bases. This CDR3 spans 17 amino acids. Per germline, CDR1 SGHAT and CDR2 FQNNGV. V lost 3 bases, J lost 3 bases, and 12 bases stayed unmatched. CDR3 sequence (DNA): TGTGCCAGCAGCTTGCGGGGGACTAGTTGGACCGAAGAGACCCAGTACTTC. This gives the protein CASSLRGTSWTEETQYF.

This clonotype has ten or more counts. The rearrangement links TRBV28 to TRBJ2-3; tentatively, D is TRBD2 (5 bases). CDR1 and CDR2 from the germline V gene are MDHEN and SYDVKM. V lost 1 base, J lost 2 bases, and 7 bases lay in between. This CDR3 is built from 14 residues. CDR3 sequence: CASSLSGITDTQYF. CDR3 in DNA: TGTGCCAGCAGTTTATCCGGGATCACAGATACGCAGTATTTT. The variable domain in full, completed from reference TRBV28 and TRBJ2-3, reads DVKVTQSSRYLVKRTGEKVFLECVQDMDHENMFWYRQDPGLGLRLIYFSYDVKMKEKGDIPEGYSVSREKKERFSLILESASTNQTSMYLCASSLSGITDTQYFGPGTRLTVL.